The rows below give T cell receptor beta chains drawn from one sample of a study of human T cells and chemical hapten exposure. TCRdb re-called the RACE reads with MiXCR, one entry per CDR3 protein. Of 45,000 or so distinct CDR3 sequences in the sample, nearly 4.5% were seen once. Sequencing was performed on whole blood. Receptor source: a human donor in good health. Some clones in this sample may be carry-over from other donors' samples. The CDR3 runs from the conserved cysteine through the conserved F or W. Fields, in order: clone size, J gene, V gene, D gene, CDR3 DNA, CDR3 protein. The D gene is left open where the match is weak. The size entry is marked missing in some rows and otherwise reads once, few, many or a size class.

abundance: many; j_gene: TRBJ1-1; v_gene: TRBV6-6; d_gene: -; CDR3nt: TGTGCCAGCAGCACAGACAGAAGATATGAAGCTTTCTTT; CDR3aa: CASSTDRRYEAFF
abundance: few; j_gene: TRBJ2-5; v_gene: TRBV30; d_gene: TRBD1; CDR3nt: TGTGCCTGGAGTGGACAGGGCTTTCAAGAGACCCAGTACTTC; CDR3aa: CAWSGQGFQETQYF
abundance: many; j_gene: TRBJ2-1; v_gene: TRBV29-1; d_gene: -; CDR3nt: TGCAGCGTTGAAGATCTAAGGGGGGACAATGAGCAGTTCTTC; CDR3aa: CSVEDLRGDNEQFF
abundance: -; j_gene: TRBJ1-5; v_gene: TRBV7-2; d_gene: -; CDR3nt: TGTGCCAGCAGCCAAAAGCAGGAGCCAGGCAATCAGCCCCAGCATTTT; CDR3aa: CASSQKQEPGNQPQHF
abundance: -; j_gene: TRBJ2-3; v_gene: TRBV6-4; d_gene: TRBD2; CDR3nt: TGTGCCAGCAGTGAGGCGGGAGGGCGCGCAGATACGCAGTATTTT; CDR3aa: CASSEAGGRADTQYF
abundance: few; j_gene: TRBJ2-3; v_gene: TRBV6-5; d_gene: TRBD2; CDR3nt: TGTGCCAGCAGTTTCGGGACTAGCGGCCCCACAGATACGCAGTATTTT; CDR3aa: CASSFGTSGPTDTQYF
abundance: few; j_gene: TRBJ2-7; v_gene: TRBV6-5; d_gene: -; CDR3nt: TGTGCCAGCAGTAGGGACCGACGAGCCTACGAGCAGTACTTC; CDR3aa: CASSRDRRAYEQYF
abundance: -; j_gene: TRBJ1-2; v_gene: TRBV11-2; d_gene: -; CDR3nt: TGTGCCAGCAGCCTCTCCCCAGGGGACTATGGCTACACCTTC; CDR3aa: CASSLSPGDYGYTF
abundance: few; j_gene: TRBJ2-5; v_gene: TRBV28; d_gene: -; CDR3nt: TGTGCCAGCAGCTCCCGGAGTGGGGTCGGAGAGACCCAGTACTTC; CDR3aa: CASSSRSGVGETQYF
abundance: many; j_gene: TRBJ2-7; v_gene: TRBV7-2; d_gene: -; CDR3nt: TGTGCCAGCAGCTTAGGCGGGATTTCCTACGAGCAGTACTTC; CDR3aa: CASSLGGISYEQYF
abundance: many; j_gene: TRBJ2-3; v_gene: TRBV7-9; d_gene: -; CDR3nt: TGTGCCACCGTAGAGGGGATAGCGGATACGCAGTATTTT; CDR3aa: CATVEGIADTQYF
abundance: many; j_gene: TRBJ2-1; v_gene: TRBV28; d_gene: -; CDR3nt: TGTGCCAGCAGTCTCGGCCCTTCCTACAATGAGCAGTTCTTC; CDR3aa: CASSLGPSYNEQFF
abundance: many; j_gene: TRBJ2-6; v_gene: TRBV11-1; d_gene: -; CDR3nt: TGTGCCAGCAGCCCCGGGTTCGCCTCTGGGGCCAACGTCCTGACTTTC; CDR3aa: CASSPGFASGANVLTF
abundance: many; j_gene: TRBJ2-7; v_gene: TRBV9; d_gene: TRBD1; CDR3nt: TGTGCCAGCAGCCCGGGACAGGGACGTTTCTACGAGCAGTACTTC; CDR3aa: CASSPGQGRFYEQYF
abundance: many; j_gene: TRBJ1-5; v_gene: TRBV7-9; d_gene: -; CDR3nt: TGTGCCAGCAGCTTAGAACCTACCGTTCGGGGGACTAATCAGCCCCAGCATTTT; CDR3aa: CASSLEPTVRGTNQPQHF
abundance: many; j_gene: TRBJ1-1; v_gene: TRBV7-8; d_gene: -; CDR3nt: TGTGCCAGCAGCTTAGTTGCCCGGATCATCAAGACGAACACTGAAGCTTTCTTT; CDR3aa: CASSLVARIIKTNTEAFF
abundance: many; j_gene: TRBJ1-5; v_gene: TRBV7-8; d_gene: -; CDR3nt: TGTGCCAGCAGCGGAGGCCAACAGGGCAATCAGCCCCAGCATTTT; CDR3aa: CASSGGQQGNQPQHF
abundance: many; j_gene: TRBJ2-7; v_gene: TRBV6-5; d_gene: -; CDR3nt: TGTGCCAGCAGTGTTGTGGAAGCCTACGAGCAGTACTTC; CDR3aa: CASSVVEAYEQYF
abundance: many; j_gene: TRBJ2-2; v_gene: TRBV27; d_gene: -; CDR3nt: TGTGCCAGCAGTTTGAAGGCCGGGGAGCTGTTTTTT; CDR3aa: CASSLKAGELFF
abundance: many; j_gene: TRBJ1-2; v_gene: TRBV30; d_gene: TRBD1; CDR3nt: TGTATTACCCCCCGCAGGGGGGCCTATGGCTACACCTTC; CDR3aa: CITPRRGAYGYTF
abundance: many; j_gene: TRBJ1-1; v_gene: TRBV13; d_gene: -; CDR3nt: TGTGCCAGCAGCTTTAGTTTTCTAAGGGTCTTCCGGGAAGCTTTCTTT; CDR3aa: CASSFSFLRVFREAFF
abundance: many; j_gene: TRBJ2-3; v_gene: TRBV5-4; d_gene: -; CDR3nt: TGTGCGTCTGGGCTGGATAGGGCGGATACGCAGTATTTT; CDR3aa: CASGLDRADTQYF
abundance: -; j_gene: TRBJ2-7; v_gene: TRBV12-3/TRBV12-4; d_gene: -; CDR3nt: TGTGCCAGCAGTTTATGGGGACTCAGCTCCTACGAGCAGTACTTC; CDR3aa: CASSLWGLSSYEQYF